The subject of this entry is one TCR beta chain. The CDR3 totals 15 residues. Trimming removed 6 bases from V and 7 bases from J, with 21 bases in between. CDR1 is SNHLY and CDR2 is FYNNEI in the germline V gene. Libraries were prepared by immunoSEQ multiplex PCR; TCRdb keeps only in-frame clonotypes and omits some of them. The sample consists of hundreds of thousands of clones, about 86% of them appearing once. The source of the sample is a study of blood T cell repertoires in COVID-19. Source material: peripheral blood. The receptor was derived from a man older than 75 with acute or convalescent COVID-19. J is TRBJ1-2 and V is TRBV2; no reliable D call. CDR3 loop: CASRVETPPTSGYTF. CDR3 nucleotide sequence: TGTGCCAGCAGGGTCGAGACACCGCCCACGAGTGGCTACACCTTC.